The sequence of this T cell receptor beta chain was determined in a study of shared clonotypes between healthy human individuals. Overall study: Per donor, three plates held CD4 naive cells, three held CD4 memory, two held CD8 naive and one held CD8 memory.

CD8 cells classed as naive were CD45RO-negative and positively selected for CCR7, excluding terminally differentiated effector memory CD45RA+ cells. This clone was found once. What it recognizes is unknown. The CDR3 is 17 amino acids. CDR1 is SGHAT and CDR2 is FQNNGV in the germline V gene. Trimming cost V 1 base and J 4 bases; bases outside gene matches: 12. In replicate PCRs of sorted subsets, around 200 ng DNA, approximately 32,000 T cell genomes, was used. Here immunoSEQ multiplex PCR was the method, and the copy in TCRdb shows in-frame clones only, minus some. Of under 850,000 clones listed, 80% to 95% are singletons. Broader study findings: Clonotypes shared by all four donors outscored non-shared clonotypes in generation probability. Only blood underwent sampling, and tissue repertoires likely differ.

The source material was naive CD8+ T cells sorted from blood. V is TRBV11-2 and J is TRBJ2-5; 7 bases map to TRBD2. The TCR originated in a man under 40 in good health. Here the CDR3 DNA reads TGTGCCAGCAGCTTAGTGTTGGCGGGAGTAAATGGAGAGACCCAGTACTTC. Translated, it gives CASSLVLAGVNGETQYF.